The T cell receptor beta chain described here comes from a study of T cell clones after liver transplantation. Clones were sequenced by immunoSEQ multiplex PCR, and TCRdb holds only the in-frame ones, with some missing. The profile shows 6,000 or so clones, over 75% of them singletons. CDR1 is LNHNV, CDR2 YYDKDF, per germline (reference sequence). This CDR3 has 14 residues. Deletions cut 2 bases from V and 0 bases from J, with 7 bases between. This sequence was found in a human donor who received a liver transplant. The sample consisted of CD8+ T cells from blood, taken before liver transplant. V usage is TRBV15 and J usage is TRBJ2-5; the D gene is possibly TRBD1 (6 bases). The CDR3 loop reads CATSRTGYQETQYF. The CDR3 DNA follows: TGTGCCACCAGCAGAACAGGGTACCAAGAGACCCAGTACTTC.